This T cell receptor (beta chain) came from a study of technical replicates of blood from several donors (dated by TCRdb to 2016 to 2017). Library generation was performed with the immunoSEQ multiplex PCR assay. In TCRdb, the immuneACCESS table is reduced to in-frame sequences with V and J assigned. These tables do not hold every clone; where another copy was compared, an unresolved V gene accounts for under half, and the others remain unexplained. This sample holds 44,000 or so clones; approximately 90% were observed only once. Roughly 3.9% of the sample lies in the top ten. With regard to this clone: This clone's antigen is unknown. No quality values exist for individual bases; no much larger clone is one base distant.

The clonotype originates from a human donor in good health. Some clones in this sample may be carry-over from other donors' samples. The material sequenced was PBMCs.

For the CDR3, the sequence is CASSIRPSGVGSYSPLHF. The nucleotide sequence reads TGTGCCAGTAGTATTCGGCCTTCGGGGGTCGGGAGCTATTCACCCCTCCACTTT. The sequence is built from TRBV19 and TRBJ1-6; TRBD1 could be the D gene, as 5 bases match. CDR1 and CDR2, per the germline V gene (reference sequence), are LNHDA and SQIVND. There are 18 amino acids in the CDR3, from cysteine to phenylalanine inclusive. The only DNA kept is the CDR3, 54 bases in frame from the first base. The junction carries 23 bases between V and J, which are trimmed by 3 bases and 8 bases respectively.